This T cell receptor (beta chain) was recovered during a study of cytomegalovirus exposure and HLA in healthy donors (dated by TCRdb to 2015 to 2018). For the study in its entirety: An earlier analysis of some 620 of the donors reported around 280 Gb of sequence data and around 120 million unique TCR beta sequences obtained from around 170 million T cells. Roughly 300 gigabases of sequencing data and around 87 million unique TCR sequences were included in an early release covering several hundred HLA-typed donors. Of the 350 to 400 genotyped donors, about 80% fell in the genetic ancestry cluster associated with self-reported Caucasian donors. The study aimed to test whether signatures of past pathogen exposure could be identified by cataloging public T cell receptors. Using immunosequencing, the study profiled T cell repertoires from about 650 subjects and related those repertoires to cytomegalovirus serostatus. A separate validation cohort of some 130 different subjects was used in addition to the roughly 640-subject first cohort. To predict cytomegalovirus infection status, the study combined high-throughput TCR immunosequencing, statistical association of individual TCRs with disease status, and machine learning. In a later analysis, previously published TCR beta repertoires from 500 to 750 donors were re-analyzed and high-resolution HLA genotyping was added so that TCR occurrence patterns could be studied. Rather than using new phenotypic data, the later analysis identified candidate immune exposures from TCR beta sequences and from how often those sequences occurred across donors. An earlier analysis of roughly 600 of the donors used high-throughput TCR beta sequencing to judge whether each TCR beta V gene segment behaved as functional or pseudogenic. Donor age, sex, ethnicity and CMV serostatus were compiled alongside the repertoire data. In a later genetic analysis, genome-wide SNP genotypes for 398 of the 666 donors were used, and that subset was treated as a discovery cohort. All discovery cohort repertoires had been generated using a single sequencing platform. HLA typing covered class I and class II loci at four-digit resolution. The number of donors typed differed by locus, with roughly 620-630 for A, B, C, DRB1 and DQB1, approximately 500 for DQA1, 600 to 610 for DPA1, and some 440 for DPB1. About 5 DR-DQ haplotypes were handled as single units for association and clustering, since linkage in the cohort was strong. On average, around 240,000 unique TCR beta nucleotide sequences were sequenced per donor among a few hundred genotyped donors of the cohort, with roughly 18% of those sequences being non-productive.

The library was generated by the immunoSEQ multiplex PCR assay. For the multiplex PCR, a mixture combining 60 forward primers for TCR Vbeta segments and 13 reverse primers for TCR Jbeta segments was used. Amplification of the CDR3 region of rearranged TCR beta genes was performed with a multiplex PCR assay on genomic DNA. Amplified TCR beta libraries were sequenced as 87-base-pair reads on the Illumina HiSeq System. Processing in the source paper ran as follows. A later analysis counted approximately 76 million unique TCR beta chains across the 550 to 750 repertoires, and roughly 10 million of these chains were shared by at least two donors. Raw reads were error-corrected and collapsed into unique sequences by a nearest-neighbor algorithm in which closely related sequences were merged to remove PCR and sequencing errors. V, D and J gene segments were assigned by aligning CDR3 sequences to IMGT reference sequences. For a sequence to be retained, at least a six-nucleotide match to both a V gene segment and a J gene segment was required. A rearrangement counted as productive if the CDR3 had no stop codons and remained in frame with V and J, and every other rearrangement counted as non-productive. CDR3 was defined according to IMGT convention as the region running from the second conserved V-encoded cysteine to the conserved J-encoded phenylalanine. Sequences without an unambiguous match to a single V gene segment were excluded from the earlier analysis of about 600 of the donors. An earlier analysis of some 500 of the donors classified V segments as functional when productive rearrangements were above 56.7% and as segregating when the standard deviation between donors was above 5%. A statistical classification framework was built for diagnosing cytomegalovirus status from the catalog of TCR beta chain sequences. A later analysis assigned V and J genes by comparing TCR nucleotide sequences with IMGT/GENE-DB human TR gene sequences. The TCRdist pipeline was used in a later analysis to assign CDR3 sequences and most-parsimonious VDJ recombination scenarios. In a later analysis, each TCR beta chain was defined by its CDR3 amino acid sequence together with its V-gene family, and reads lacking a unique V-gene family were excluded. A later analysis removed 550 to 650 highly shared, low-generation-probability nucleotide sequences to deal with suspected cross-contamination and a sequencing artifact. A later analysis calculated a clonal expansion index for each public chain from normalized within-repertoire ranks of inferred template counts. In a later analysis, generation probabilities were computed using a VDJ recombination model fitted to out-of-frame rearrangements, and the results were checked against IGoR. A later analysis scored TCR-TCR, TCR-HLA and TCR-CMV co-occurrence with hypergeometric tests, applying a repertoire-size bias correction to TCR pairs. In a later analysis, false discovery rates were estimated by permuting HLA or CMV assignments 20 times. In a later analysis, co-occurring TCRs were grouped using DBSCAN, and TCRdist sequence similarity was added for clustering within HLA-allele-positive subsets. Repertoires with fewer than 30,000 or more than 120,000 public chains were left out of co-occurrence clustering, as were about 5 repertoires with anomalous nucleotide sharing. TCRdb mirrors the immuneACCESS table, restricted to in-frame sequences. Some clones are absent from its copies; in checked studies, under half trace to an unresolved V gene, and the reason for the others is unknown. That table is the source of V, J and clone size, and D and trimming were worked out from the DNA. A total of approximately 280,000 clones appear in this sample, about nine tenths of them only once. Jointly, the top ten make up about 4% of the sample.

Points the paper makes about the study in general: Correlated functional status among segregating V segments might reflect linkage disequilibrium, but an unknown experimental factor could not be ruled out. V-gene and J-gene trimming of TCR beta chains was associated with a missense DCLRE1C variant in a later genetic analysis, and the association was replicated in an independent cohort. In a later analysis, TCR association rates were found to vary across HLA loci, with the most associated TCRs seen for DRB1 alleles and the fewest for HLA-C alleles. Because counts were too low, about 15 rarely observed V segments, including chromosome 9 orphons, were left out of the earlier analysis of 587 of the donors. Assigning TCR associations to individual alleles was difficult when HLA alleles, especially DR and DQ, strongly co-occurred. For the cohort, immune exposure information was limited to CMV serostatus. The 87-base-pair reads could not distinguish some IMGT-functional V segments, including TRBV6-2 and TRBV6-3, so those segments were excluded. HLA typing was unavailable for some donors at each locus, so association tests used only the typed subset. In an earlier analysis of roughly 560 of the donors, most TCR beta V segments were observed in productive rearrangements about 90% or about 30% of the time, broadly matching IMGT annotations. In a later analysis, HLA-associated TCR beta chains showed more clonal expansion and lower generation probabilities than non-associated chains that were equally common. In a later analysis, more than 15,000 TCR beta sequences were associated with specific HLA alleles at a false discovery rate of 0.05. It was suggested by the authors that the approach could potentially be generalized to other disease states and immunological phenotypes. Three of the identified cytomegalovirus-associated TCR beta chains were confirmed in vitro to be specific for cytomegalovirus antigens. A further reported finding was that TCR beta sequences accurately predicted the HLA-A and HLA-B alleles for most subjects in the first cohort. According to a later analysis, parvovirus B19, influenza, CMV and Epstein-Barr virus appeared linked to several top co-occurrence clusters. In a later genetic analysis, fewer N-insertions in productive TCRs were reported among donors in an Asian-associated ancestry cluster than the roughly 700-donor mean. Sequencing depth was assumed to be roughly uniform across donors in the presence/absence analyses, though that assumption may not hold. The classifier was reported to diagnose cytomegalovirus status with high specificity and sensitivity in both the original and validation cohorts. A cluster of highly shared sequence variants was judged likely to represent a technical artifact of the sequencing pipeline. According to a later analysis, most CMV-associated TCR beta chains appeared to be HLA-restricted, and the HLA associations seemed to be driven largely by CMV exposure. In the study, approximately 150 TCR beta chains were listed as associated with cytomegalovirus. In this cohort, only TCR beta chains were sequenced, and detectable features were limited by the absence of alpha or paired-chain data. Across donors, most TCR sequences were observed very rarely, whereas some public TCRs were present in many individuals.

In the case of this clone: Its specific antigen is unknown. The sample holds no much larger clone one base away, and base qualities are not on file.

From V the trimming removes 5 bases and from J it removes 5 bases, while the gene matches leave 7 bases of the junction unaccounted for. CDR1 MNHEY and CDR2 SMNVEV are derived from the germline V gene (reference sequence). The CDR3 measures 17 amino acids from cysteine to phenylalanine. Only the CDR3 portion is preserved as DNA: 51 bases, with reading frame beginning at the first base. The cohort consisted of some 670 healthy bone marrow donors. Cohort members were all nominally healthy when sampled, although unrecorded immune exposures were likely present. The donor was CMV seropositive and belonged to the group of 250 to 350 seropositive cohort members. Every donor gave a peripheral blood sample, and the peripheral blood mononuclear cells from that sample were used for TCR beta sequencing. Genomic DNA was extracted from the blood cell samples with the Qiagen DNeasy Blood Extraction Kit.

The sequence came from a man between 40 and 49 years old in good health and CMV-seropositive. This chain joins TRBV27 to TRBJ2-1; TRBD2 matches 15 bases in the middle. The sample consisted of PBMCs. The DNA reads as follows: TGTGCCAGCAGTCCTCCGGGACTAGCGGGAGGCAACAATGAGCAGTTCTTC. The encoded protein is CASSPPGLAGGNNEQFF.